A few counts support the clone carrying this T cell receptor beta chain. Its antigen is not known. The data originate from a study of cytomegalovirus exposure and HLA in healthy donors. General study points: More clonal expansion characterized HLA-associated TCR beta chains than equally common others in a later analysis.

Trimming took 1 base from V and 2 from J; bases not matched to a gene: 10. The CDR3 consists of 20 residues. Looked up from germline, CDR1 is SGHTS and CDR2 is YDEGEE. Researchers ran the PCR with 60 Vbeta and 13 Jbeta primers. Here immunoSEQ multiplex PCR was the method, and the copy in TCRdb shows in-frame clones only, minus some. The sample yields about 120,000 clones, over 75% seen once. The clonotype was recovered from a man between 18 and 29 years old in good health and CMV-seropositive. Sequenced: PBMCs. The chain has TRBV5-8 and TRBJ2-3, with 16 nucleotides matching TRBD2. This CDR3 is CASSLPSGLAGGISTDTQYF. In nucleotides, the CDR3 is TGTGCCAGCAGCTTGCCGTCGGGACTAGCGGGGGGGATCTCCACAGATACGCAGTATTTT.